This is a list of T cell receptor beta chains from one sample in a study of regulatory T cells in long-lasting Graves disease. One entry per CDR3 protein results from TCRdb running MiXCR on the multiplex PCR reads. The sample shows about 340,000 distinct CDR3 sequences, around 20% of them seen only once. The sample here was peripheral blood mononuclear cells (PBMCs), taken when the disease was refractory, from a patient treated with antithyroid drugs. The receptor set was obtained from a female donor with Graves disease. The CDR3 runs from the conserved cysteine through the conserved F or W. D genes are given only for firm matches. Clone sizes are given selectively: once, few, many, or a class where the clone is expanded.

V	D	J	size	CDR3	DNA
TRBV25-1	NA	TRBJ1-1	NA	CASKVSGRENTEAFF	TGTGCCAGCAAAGTTTCGGGCAGGGAGAACACTGAAGCTTTCTTT
TRBV11-3	NA	TRBJ2-1	NA	CASSLDSGEYSYNEQFF	TGTGCCAGCAGCTTAGATTCGGGCGAATACTCCTACAATGAGCAGTTCTTC
TRBV20-1	NA	TRBJ1-3	NA	CSARNPSGVGNTIYF	TGCAGTGCTAGAAACCCCTCAGGGGTGGGAAACACCATATATTTT
TRBV12-3/TRBV12-4	NA	TRBJ1-2	many	CASSPTRTNYGYTF	TGTGCCAGCAGTCCGACAAGGACCAACTATGGCTACACCTTC
TRBV5-1	TRBD1	TRBJ1-2	NA	CASSLDRGVYGYTF	TGCGCCAGCAGCTTGGACAGGGGAGTCTATGGCTACACCTTC
TRBV7-2	NA	TRBJ1-5	NA	CVSSPGTRGGNQPQHF	TGTGTCAGCAGCCCCGGGACAAGGGGAGGCAATCAGCCCCAGCATTTT
TRBV6-5	NA	TRBJ2-7	many	CASSYSNDYEQYF	TGTGCCAGCAGTTACTCGAACGATTACGAGCAGTACTTC
TRBV5-1	NA	TRBJ1-6	NA	CASSLTGRGDSPLHF	TGCGCCAGCAGCTTGACGGGACGAGGGGATTCACCCCTCCACTTT
TRBV6-5	NA	TRBJ2-5	few	CASSYTQETQYF	TGTGCCAGCAGTTACACCCAAGAGACCCAGTACTTC
TRBV3-1	NA	TRBJ1-1	few	CASSQDRVAPEAAFF	TGTGCCAGCAGCCAGGATAGGGTGGCGCCCGAAGCGGCTTTCTTT
TRBV20-1	NA	TRBJ2-7	many	CSARGLGAYEQYF	TGCAGTGCTAGAGGACTAGGCGCCTACGAGCAGTACTTC
TRBV7-9	NA	TRBJ2-5	many	CASSLALGGWETQYF	TGTGCCAGCAGCTTAGCGTTGGGGGGCTGGGAGACCCAGTACTTC
TRBV18	TRBD2	TRBJ2-1	NA	CASSPGGGEQFF	TGTGCCAGCTCACCCGGGGGGGGTGAGCAGTTCTTC
TRBV9	TRBD2	TRBJ2-5	NA	CASSALAGGRETQYF	TGTGCCAGCAGCGCACTAGCGGGAGGTCGAGAGACCCAGTACTTC
TRBV9	TRBD2	TRBJ2-7	NA	CASSVGAGGPYEQYF	TGTGCCAGCAGCGTAGGGGCGGGGGGGCCCTACGAGCAGTACTTC
TRBV20-1	TRBD1	TRBJ2-7	many	CSARGSDRRSSYEQYF	TGCAGTGCTAGAGGGTCGGACAGGCGCTCCTCCTACGAGCAGTACTTC
TRBV24-1	TRBD1	TRBJ2-5	many	CATSDDRAGETQYF	TGTGCCACCAGTGATGACAGGGCTGGAGAGACCCAGTACTTC
TRBV7-9	NA	TRBJ2-5	NA	CASGQGGRQETQYF	TGCGCCAGCGGCCAGGGGGGACGGCAAGAGACCCAGTACTTC
TRBV11-2	NA	TRBJ1-2	many	CASSWGDGYTF	TGTGCCAGCAGTTGGGGGGATGGCTACACCTTC
TRBV7-2	NA	TRBJ2-5	many	CASSLGQTGETQYF	TGTGCCAGCAGCTTAGGACAGACTGGGGAGACCCAGTACTTC
TRBV20-1	NA	TRBJ2-7	NA	CSATDPGTSAYEQYF	TGCAGTGCTACCGACCCCGGGACGTCCGCCTACGAGCAGTACTTC
TRBV6-1	TRBD1	TRBJ1-2	many	CASSDGTDGYTF	TGTGCCAGCAGTGACGGGACAGATGGCTACACCTTC
TRBV12-3/TRBV12-4	NA	TRBJ1-2	many	CASSPPGGGIYGYTF	TGTGCCAGCAGCCCTCCCGGAGGGGGGATCTATGGCTACACCTTC
TRBV18	NA	TRBJ1-4	many	CASSPRQATNEKLFF	TGTGCCAGCTCACCAAGACAGGCAACTAATGAAAAACTGTTTTTT
TRBV6-2/TRBV6-3	NA	TRBJ1-4	NA	CASSYMRTNEKLFF	TGTGCCAGCAGTTACATGAGGACTAATGAAAAACTGTTTTTT
TRBV20-1	TRBD2	TRBJ2-7	NA	CSARDRASGRYEQYF	TGCAGTGCTAGAGATAGGGCTAGCGGGAGGTACGAGCAGTACTTC
TRBV7-8	NA	TRBJ1-1	NA	CASSEKGMTDTEAFF	TGTGCCAGCAGCGAGAAGGGTATGACGGACACTGAAGCTTTCTTT
TRBV11-2	NA	TRBJ2-7	many	CASSPTPGLAPEQYF	TGTGCCAGCAGCCCCACGCCCGGTCTAGCTCCCGAGCAGTACTTC
TRBV10-1	TRBD1	TRBJ1-3	many	CASTAGQGSNTIYF	TGCGCCAGCACCGCGGGACAGGGCTCGAACACCATATATTTT
TRBV7-9	NA	TRBJ2-1	NA	CASGREGYNEQFF	TGTGCCAGCGGGCGAGAGGGCTATAATGAGCAGTTCTTC
TRBV5-6	NA	TRBJ2-7	many	CASSLYAGNYEQYF	TGTGCCAGCAGCTTGTACGCAGGGAACTACGAGCAGTACTTC
TRBV5-1	NA	TRBJ2-7	NA	CASSRPPGGSYEQYF	TGCGCCAGCAGCCGACCCCCTGGGGGGAGCTACGAGCAGTACTTC
TRBV11-2	NA	TRBJ1-1	NA	CASSFSFEITNTEAFF	TGTGCCAGCAGCTTTTCTTTTGAGATAACGAACACTGAAGCTTTCTTT
TRBV2	TRBD1	TRBJ2-7	many	CASRRQGSHEQYF	TGTGCCAGCAGGCGACAGGGGTCCCACGAGCAGTACTTC
TRBV5-1	TRBD1	TRBJ2-7	NA	CASSSGQRFEQYF	TGCGCCAGCAGCTCGGGACAGAGATTCGAGCAGTACTTC
TRBV2	NA	TRBJ2-7	many	CASSEADIFQGSSYEQYF	TGTGCCAGCAGTGAAGCTGATATCTTCCAGGGGAGCTCCTACGAGCAGTACTTC
TRBV12-3/TRBV12-4	NA	TRBJ2-3	few	CASSLGGQSTDTQYF	TGTGCCAGCAGCTTAGGGGGACAAAGCACAGATACGCAGTATTTT
TRBV10-3	TRBD2	TRBJ2-7	NA	CAISTRRTSGRLLWEQYF	TGTGCCATCAGTACCCGCCGGACTAGCGGGAGGCTCCTCTGGGAGCAGTACTTC
TRBV28	TRBD2	TRBJ2-7	few	CASSLLAGGSSYEQYF	TGTGCCAGCAGTTTATTGGCGGGGGGGAGCTCCTACGAGCAGTACTTC
TRBV6-5	TRBD1	TRBJ1-1	many	CASSYNLGQGFTEAFF	TGTGCCAGCAGTTACAATTTGGGACAGGGTTTCACTGAAGCTTTCTTT
TRBV5-1	TRBD1	TRBJ1-4	many	CASCEGTGGPANEKLFF	TGCGCCAGCTGCGAAGGGACAGGGGGCCCAGCTAATGAAAAACTGTTTTTT
TRBV3-1	NA	TRBJ2-7	few	CASSDPKDAYEQYF	TGTGCCAGCAGCGACCCTAAAGACGCCTACGAGCAGTACTTC
TRBV7-8	NA	TRBJ1-5	NA	CASRPGLRNQPQHF	TGTGCCAGCAGGCCGGGACTTAGGAATCAGCCCCAGCATTTT
TRBV2	NA	TRBJ2-7	many	CASSDGLEQYF	TGTGCCAGCAGTGACGGCCTGGAGCAGTACTTC
TRBV6-5	TRBD1	TRBJ2-5	NA	CASSSRTGSAVITQYF	TGTGCCAGCAGTTCCCGGACAGGGTCCGCCGTCATAACCCAGTACTTC
TRBV6-5	NA	TRBJ1-6	many	CASSLNVGQSSYNSPLHF	TGTGCCAGCAGTTTGAATGTGGGTCAGAGCTCCTATAATTCACCCCTCCACTTT
TRBV5-1	NA	TRBJ1-5	NA	CASSLEAGDQPQHF	TGCGCCAGCAGCTTGGAGGCAGGGGATCAGCCCCAGCATTTT